This entry lists 28 T cell receptor beta chains sequenced from one sample in a study of T cell responses to AZD1222 COVID-19 vaccine. Sequencing was performed with immunoSEQ multiplex PCR; in TCRdb, only in-frame clones are kept and a portion is missing. The sample yields over 130,000 clones, around nine tenths seen once. Sequenced material: peripheral blood, taken on day 0 of AZD1222 vaccination. These receptors all stem from an adult in good health.

As for this clone: The same CDR3 is also encoded by other DNA sequences in this sample. In nucleotides, the CDR3 is TGTGCCTGGAGTGTGCGGGCAAGGGACATTCAGTACTTC. This codes for CAWSVRARDIQYF. The rearrangement uses TRBV30 and TRBJ2-4; D perhaps matches TRBD2 (5 bases). The CDR3 is 13 residues long. V dropped 0 bases and J dropped 8 bases, with 11 bases sitting between them. The germline gives CDR1 GTSNPN, CDR2 SVGIG (reference sequence).

This chain links TRBV7-2 with TRBJ2-2, with D maybe TRBD2 (5 bases). The CDR3 covers 15 residues. Trimming took 5 bases from V and 1 from J, leaving 11 bases between them. CDR1 SGHTA and CDR2 FQGNSA come from the germline V gene. In DNA, the CDR3 is TGTGCCAGCAGCGAGGGAATCCAGAACACCGGGGAGCTGTTTTTT. Protein: CASSEGIQNTGELFF. Supplemented by reference TRBV7-2 and TRBJ2-2, the full variable domain reads GAGVSQSPSNKVTEKGKDVELRCDPISGHTALYWYRQSLGQGLEFLIYFQGNSAPDKSGLPSDRFSAERTGGSVSTLTIQRTQQEDSAVYLCASSEGIQNTGELFFGEGSRLTVL.

The gene calls are TRBV27 and TRBJ1-5; no clear D gene. The V gene lost 2 bases and the J gene lost 8 bases, with 10 bases spanning the gap. The CDR3 runs to 13 residues. Germline loops: CDR1 MNHEY, CDR2 SMNVEV (reference sequence). The CDR3 sequence is CASSLSVAEPQHF. CDR3 nucleotides: TGTGCCAGCAGTTTAAGCGTCGCGGAGCCCCAGCATTTT.

This clone was detected only once. CDR3 region: CASSHYREVTDTQYF. In DNA form, the CDR3 reads TGTGCCAGCAGCCACTACCGGGAGGTAACAGATACGCAGTATTTT. V is TRBV6-5 and J is TRBJ2-3, with TRBD2 identical over 7 bases. CDR1 MNHEY and CDR2 SVGAGI come from the germline V gene. V shed 6 bases and J 3 bases; nucleotides not matched to a gene: 9. The CDR3 loop spans 15 amino acids.

The chain couples TRBV10-3 to TRBJ1-2; TRBD1 matches at 7 bases. Trimming at V came to 4 bases and at J to 6 bases, leaving 8 bases not matched to a gene. CDR3 length: 14 residues. Looked up from germline, CDR1 is ENHRY and CDR2 is SYGVKD. CDR3 DNA: TGTGCCATCAGTGGCATGACAGGGTACGATGGCTACACCTTC. Its protein is CAISGMTGYDGYTF.

This clone is a singleton in its sample. The chain joins TRBV10-3 to TRBJ1-1; 8 bases are shared with TRBD1. The CDR3 runs to 15 residues. The germline V gene has CDR1 ENHRY and CDR2 SYGVKD. Trimming took 6 bases from V and 0 from J; bases not matched to a gene: 6. Here the CDR3 reads CAIRLDRGLNTEAFF. Here the CDR3 DNA reads TGTGCCATCAGGTTAGACAGGGGACTGAACACTGAAGCTTTCTTT.

The rearrangement joins TRBV20-1 to TRBJ1-5, with D possibly being TRBD1 (5 bases). Trimming removed 3 bases from V and 6 bases from J, with 18 bases in between. Germline loops: CDR1 DFQATT, CDR2 SNEGSKA (reference sequence). This CDR3 region has 15 residues. The CDR3 spells CSASTGTGGSQPQHF. CDR3 bases: TGCAGTGCTAGTACCGGGACTGGGGGGAGTCAGCCCCAGCATTTT.

The rearrangement joins TRBV6-5 to TRBJ2-7, with D possibly being TRBD1 or TRBD2 (5 bases each). Germline CDR1 and CDR2: MNHEY and SVGAGI. V lost 7 bases and J 9 bases, leaving 19 bases between the germline ends. This CDR3 has 13 residues. For the CDR3, the DNA is TGTGCCAGCATCCCACCGGGTGGGGACGGGCAGTACTTC. Translation: CASIPPGGDGQYF.

This chain joins TRBV27 and TRBJ1-4, with TRBD1 matching 8 bases. CDR1 and CDR2 (germline): MNHEY, SMNVEV (reference sequence). V was pared by 5 bases and J by 7 bases, with 3 bases of the junction left unmatched. The CDR3 length is 13 residues. The CDR3 protein is CASSRQGIEKLFF. CDR3 bases: TGTGCCAGCAGTCGACAGGGGATTGAAAAACTGTTTTTT.

The chain joins TRBV6-4 to TRBJ2-1, with D perhaps TRBD2 (5 bases). The V gene lost 1 base and the J gene lost 6 bases, with 16 bases spanning the gap. Germline-derived CDR1 and CDR2 are MRHNA and SNTAGT. The CDR3 runs 16 residues. The chain's CDR3 is CASSDFATPSFNEQFF. CDR3 DNA sequence: TGTGCCAGCAGTGACTTCGCGACCCCTAGCTTCAATGAGCAGTTCTTC.

Only a few counts were recorded for this clone. The chain couples TRBV7-6 to TRBJ1-5, with unresolved D. The length of the CDR3 is 13 residues. Germline-derived CDR1 and CDR2 are SGHVS and FNYEAQ. V lost 6 bases, J lost 7 bases, and 13 bases lay in between. The CDR3 DNA follows: TGTGCCAGCAGTATCTTAGTGGGGCAGCCCCAGCATTTT. Encoded protein: CASSILVGQPQHF.

Comments on this clone: Mismatch with germline at one junction end may stem from a read error. The chain combines TRBV5-6 with TRBJ1-6, with 7 positions matching TRBD1. This CDR3 has 14 amino acids. The germline gives CDR1 SGHDT, CDR2 YYEEEE. CDR3 nucleotide sequence: TGTGCCAGCAACTTGGACAGGCAAAATTCACCCCTCCACTTT. Amino acid sequence: CASNLDRQNSPLHF.

This rearrangement joins TRBV6-1 to TRBJ1-3, with a weak D call TRBD1 (5 bases). Germline CDR1 is MNHNS and CDR2 is SASEGT. This CDR3 comprises 15 residues. V was cut by 2 bases and J by 0 bases, with 8 bases left in between. CDR3 sequence (DNA): TGTGCCAGCAGTGAACAGGGCATCTCTGGAAACACCATATATTTT. It yields the protein CASSEQGISGNTIYF.

The chain links TRBV28 to TRBJ1-2; D might be TRBD1 (5 bases). Germline CDR1 and CDR2: MDHEN and SYDVKM. V lost 3 bases and J lost 0, with 14 bases in between. This CDR3 has 16 residues. CDR3 sequence reads: CASSFGGRAANYGYTF. The CDR3 DNA follows: TGTGCCAGCAGTTTCGGGGGGAGGGCAGCTAACTATGGCTACACCTTC.

The V and J genes are TRBV6-5 and TRBJ1-5, with a possible D match to TRBD1 (5 bases). V was pared by 6 bases and J by 5 bases, with 14 bases between. The CDR3 is 14 residues long. Germline loops: CDR1 MNHEY, CDR2 SVGAGI. This CDR3 is CASSFDSTDQPQHF. In nucleotides, the CDR3 is TGTGCCAGCAGCTTTGACAGCACAGATCAGCCCCAGCATTTT.

The chain couples TRBV19 to TRBJ2-1, with D perhaps matching TRBD1 (6 bases). Germline V gene sequence: CDR1 LNHDA, CDR2 SQIVND (reference sequence). V lost 4 bases and J lost 4, with 14 bases in between. The CDR3 has 15 amino acids. DNA for the CDR3: TGTGCCAGTAGTACTCCACAGGGTTGGTACAATGAGCAGTTCTTC. Translation gives CASSTPQGWYNEQFF.

The rearrangement links TRBV27 to TRBJ2-1; no definite D call. Germline CDR1 reads MNHEY; CDR2 reads SMNVEV (reference sequence). The CDR3 loop spans 17 amino acids. The ends were cut back, 3 bases at V and 3 bases at J, with 18 bases in the middle. The CDR3 protein is CASSLVSSFGRYNEQFF. CDR3 coding DNA: TGTGCCAGCAGTTTGGTATCCTCGTTCGGACGCTACAATGAGCAGTTCTTC.

The CDR3 reads CAITRDPGNTIYF. Written as DNA, the CDR3 is TGTGCCATCACCCGGGACCCTGGAAACACCATATATTTT. This rearrangement joins TRBV10-3 to TRBJ1-3; tentative D call: TRBD1 (5 bases). CDR3 length: 13 amino acids. V was clipped by 7 bases and J by 2 bases, with 9 bases between them. The germline CDR1 and CDR2 sequences are ENHRY and SYGVKD.

The gene calls are TRBV6-1 and TRBJ1-5; TRBD1 matches 8 bases. CDR3 length equals 16 residues. Germline CDR1 MNHNS, CDR2 SASEGT. The V gene end was trimmed by 4 bases and the J gene end by 3 bases; junction bases not matched to a gene: 8. The CDR3 nucleotides are TGTGCCAGCAGTGGGCAGGGGGCGCGGGTCAATCAGCCCCAGCATTTT. This encodes CASSGQGARVNQPQHF.

The chain has TRBV19 and TRBJ1-5; the D is unclear. V lost 8 bases, J lost 0 bases, and 11 bases lay in between. The CDR3 consists of 14 residues. Germline V gives CDR1 LNHDA, CDR2 SQIVND (reference sequence). This chain's CDR3 is CASRFLDSNQPQHF. The CDR3 DNA reads TGTGCCAGTCGTTTTTTGGATAGCAATCAGCCCCAGCATTTT.

This chain uses TRBV19 with TRBJ1-2; D is unresolved. This CDR3 is built from 11 residues. The ends were cut back, 10 bases at V and 9 bases at J, with 15 bases in the middle. Germline CDR1 LNHDA, CDR2 SQIVND (reference sequence). CDR3 region: CATYNERSYTF. CDR3 DNA: TGTGCCACTTACAACGAGCGGAGCTACACCTTC. The variable domain in full, completed from reference TRBV19 and TRBJ1-2, reads DGGITQSPKYLFRKEGQNVTLSCEQNLNHDAMYWYRQDPGQGLRLIYYSQIVNDFQKGDIAEGYSVSREKKESFPLTVTSAQKNPTAFYLCATYNERSYTFGSGTRLTVV.

The sample holds one count of this clone. The V call is TRBV3-1 (or the pseudogene TRBV3-2), the J call TRBJ2-1; no firm D call. There are 13 residues in the CDR3. Germline lookup yields CDR1 LGHDT and CDR2 YNNKEL (reference sequence). Between the trimmed V and J ends, which lost 2 bases and 4 bases, there was a span of 6 bases. In nucleotides, the CDR3 is TGTGCCAGCAGCCAACCTGGGTACAATGAGCAGTTCTTC. It is translated as CASSQPGYNEQFF.

V is TRBV12-5 and J is TRBJ2-5; 8 positions agree with TRBD1. CDR1 and CDR2 (germline): LGHNT, FRNRAP. J lost 2 bases, V lost 6 bases, and 8 bases had no gene match. This CDR3 spans 15 amino acids. In DNA, the CDR3 is TGTGCTAGTGGCCCGGGACAGGCGGAACAAGAGACCCAGTACTTC. As protein: CASGPGQAEQETQYF.

The chain carries TRBV6-2 or TRBV6-3 and TRBJ1-5; the D is unclear. V gave up 0 bases and J gave up 6 bases, with 12 bases separating them. The length of the CDR3 is 15 residues. CDR1 is MNHEY and CDR2 is SVGEGT in the germline V gene. The CDR3, as DNA: TGTGCCAGCAGTTACTCGGGCGGTGGGAGTCAGCCCCAGCATTTT. It specifies CASSYSGGGSQPQHF.

This clone came up a few times. The rearrangement uses TRBV18 and TRBJ2-6; D possibly corresponds to TRBD2 (6 bases). This CDR3 is 17 amino acids long. The V gene lost 3 bases and the J gene lost 1 base, with 13 bases spanning the gap. Germline-derived CDR1 and CDR2 are KGHSH and LQKENI. Here the CDR3 reads CASSPILANSGANVLTF. In DNA form, the CDR3 reads TGTGCCAGCTCACCCATCCTAGCGAATTCTGGGGCCAACGTCCTGACTTTC.

The genes are TRBV7-2 and TRBJ1-4; no firm D call. V was pared by 4 bases and J by 0 bases, with 12 bases between. Germline loops: CDR1 SGHTA, CDR2 FQGNSA. CDR3 size: 16 residues. The chain's CDR3 is CASSSRPQTTNEKLFF. The CDR3 DNA reads as TGTGCCAGCAGCTCCCGCCCGCAGACAACTAATGAAAAACTGTTTTTT.

The chain uses TRBV6-2 or TRBV6-3 and TRBJ1-2; D perhaps matches TRBD1 (5 bases). Germline CDR1 reads MNHEY; CDR2 reads SVGEGT. This CDR3 has 18 residues. The V gene lost 1 base and the J gene lost 2 bases, with 20 bases spanning the gap. The CDR3 sequence: CASSYFTIGTARNYGYTF. The CDR3 nucleotides are TGTGCCAGCAGTTACTTCACTATCGGGACGGCCAGGAACTATGGCTACACCTTC.

V gene TRBV6-2 or TRBV6-3 combines with J gene TRBJ1-6, with 10 bases that match TRBD1. Trimming cost V 7 bases and J 7 bases; bases outside gene matches: 10. The CDR3 has 16 residues. In germline, CDR1 is MNHEY, CDR2 SVGEGT. CDR3 bases: TGTGCCAGCACCCCCCTGGGACAGGGGTACAATTCACCCCTCCACTTT. Translation: CASTPLGQGYNSPLHF.